This T cell receptor beta chain was documented in a study of T cells after posttransplantation cyclophosphamide. With regard to this clone: Its specificity is unknown.

Treatment was busulfan-fludarabine conditioning, a marrow graft, and cyclophosphamide on days +3 and +4. Germline V gene sequence: CDR1 GTSNPN, CDR2 SVGIG (reference sequence). V was shortened by 5 bases and J by 4 bases, with 14 bases between the two germline ends. The CDR3 runs to 13 residues. Whole-study findings and limits: TRB overlap between skin or GI tissue T cells and blood was limited. After PTCy, TRB diversity resembled that of CNI/methotrexate controls. Donor CD8+ memory clones often dominated recipient blood repertoires at later times.

The repertoire was sequenced with immunoSEQ multiplex PCR; TCRdb's copy has only in-frame clones and lacks some. The sample holds tens of thousands of clones, 80% to 90% seen once. The chain couples TRBV30 to TRBJ2-5; D is possibly TRBD1 (6 bases). Sequencing was performed on PBMCs, taken after allogeneic stem cell transplant with posttransplant cyclophosphamide. The clonotype comes from a female patient between 25 and 45 years old who received an allogeneic stem cell transplant from an unrelated donor, was CMV-positive, and had no GVHD. The graft donor may be the source of some T cells. CDR3 in amino acids: CAWARQVGETQYF. CDR3 DNA: TGTGCCTGGGCTAGACAGGTAGGAGAGACCCAGTACTTC.